Listed here are 3 T cell receptor beta chains from one sample, sequenced in a study of blood T cell repertoires in COVID-19. Sequencing used immunoSEQ multiplex PCR; TCRdb keeps in-frame clones, though not all of them. The repertoire holds approximately 280,000 clones, with more than 75% as singletons. The source material was PBMCs or T cells enriched from blood (not recorded which). These receptors all stem from a woman younger than 30 who had recovered from COVID-19.

This rearrangement joins TRBV9 to TRBJ2-3; possibly TRBD2 for D (6 bases). CDR3 length: 16 amino acids. The V end was cut by 2 bases, the J end by 2 bases, with 15 bases between. Germline values: CDR1 SGDLS, CDR2 YYNGEE. The CDR3 nucleotides are TGTGCCAGCAGCGTTTATGGTAGCGGCAACACAGATACGCAGTATTTT. This translates into CASSVYGSGNTDTQYF.

The rearrangement uses TRBV15 and TRBJ2-7; 7 bases are a match to TRBD1. The ends lost 4 bases at V and 5 bases at J; junction bases unmatched: 8. Per germline, CDR1 LNHNV and CDR2 YYDKDF (reference sequence). This CDR3 region has 14 residues. CDR3 sequence (DNA): TGTGCCACCAGCACAGACAGGGCTACCAACGAGCAGTACTTC. Its translation is CATSTDRATNEQYF. Full variable domain (outside the CDR3, taken from reference TRBV15 and TRBJ2-7): DAMVIQNPRYQVTQFGKPVTLSCSQTLNHNVMYWYQQKSSQAPKLLFHYYDKDFNNEADTPDNFQSRRPNTSFCFLDIRSPGLGDTAMYLCATSTDRATNEQYFGPGTRLTVT.

The rearrangement uses TRBV18 and TRBJ2-1; possible D gene TRBD1, 6 bases. This CDR3 is 15 amino acids long. Trimming stripped 3 bases from V and 6 bases from J, with 15 bases between. Germline V gene data show CDR1 as KGHSH and CDR2 as LQKENI. CDR3 region: CASSPQAGVSNEQFF. The DNA of the CDR3 is TGTGCCAGCTCACCTCAGGCAGGGGTATCCAATGAGCAGTTCTTC.